This T cell receptor beta chain was profiled in a study of T-cell reconstitution after alpha-beta-depleted transplantation in children. Trimming left V 3 bases short and J 0 bases short, with 12 bases between. The CDR3 totals 16 residues. The authors prepared the TCRbeta library with unique molecular identifiers. Each CDR3 protein gets one entry after TCRdb re-called the PCR reads with MiXCR. The data hold roughly 500,000 distinct CDR3 sequences, with around a third observed a single time. This material consisted of PBMCs from the stem cell graft donor, taken from the stem cell graft. The receptor's source is a human donor who donated a stem cell graft to a child with aplastic anemia. This chain joins TRBV12-3 or TRBV12-4 and TRBJ1-5, with unresolved D. CDR3 residues: CASSFRSLVSNQPQHF. The CDR3 DNA follows: TGTGCCAGCAGTTTTAGAAGCTTAGTTAGCAATCAGCCCCAGCATTTT.